This TCR beta chain originates from a study of cytomegalovirus exposure and HLA in healthy donors. As for the study in general: Membership in the Caucasian-associated ancestry cluster was found for around 81% of nearly 400 genotyped donors.

Vbeta (60) and Jbeta (13) primers were used in the PCR. Some clones are missing from TCRdb's copy, which holds only in-frame ones; the method was immunoSEQ multiplex PCR. The table shows around 140,000 clones, with roughly 80% occurring only once. CDR1 is SEHNR, CDR2 FQNEAQ, per germline (reference sequence). The J segment lost 7 bases and the V segment lost 6 bases, leaving 8 bases of the junction unmatched. The CDR3 is 16 residues long. This receptor was obtained from an older woman in good health and CMV-seronegative. The chain combines TRBV7-9 with TRBJ2-2, with 13 bases lining up with TRBD2. Specimen: PBMCs. The chain's CDR3 is CASRDRTSGGGGELFF. In nucleotides, the CDR3 is TGTGCCAGCAGAGACCGGACTAGCGGGGGCGGCGGGGAGCTGTTTTTT.